This T cell receptor (beta chain) stems from a study of spatial heterogeneity in lung cancer. Study-wide points: Ubiquitous and regional expanded TCR counts correlated with ubiquitous and regional nonsynonymous mutations, respectively. Counts that tracked tumor mutation counts were those of expanded intratumoral alpha and beta TCRs.

This clonotype was found a few times. What it binds is unknown. TCRdb independently ran MiXCR on the 5' RACE reads; one entry per CDR3 protein. The data show roughly 5,800 distinct CDR3 sequences, 9.1% seen once. Time point meaning: sample taken at primary tumor resection. Untreated early-stage non-small cell lung cancer patients, over 55 in total, were the donors. The material sequenced was lung tumor tissue, taken at surgery. The clonotype was recovered from a female donor with early-stage non-small cell lung cancer.

The DNA of the CDR3 is TGCAGTGCTAGAAACAGACTATATAGCAATCAGCCCCAGCATTTT. It encodes CSARNRLYSNQPQHF. The genes are TRBV20-1 and TRBJ1-5; no clear D gene. The germline V and J ends were trimmed by 2 bases and 0 bases, with 11 bases remaining between them. The CDR3 is 15 residues long. The germline V gene has CDR1 DFQATT and CDR2 SNEGSKA (reference sequence).